The 22 T cell receptor beta chains in this list originate from one sample, sequenced in a study of T cells after yellow fever vaccination. TCRdb re-called the 5' RACE reads with MiXCR, one entry per CDR3 protein. This sample has about 250,000 distinct CDR3 sequences; roughly 3.7% occur once, and the top ten carry about 19%. This specimen was PBMCs, taken 15 days after the yellow fever booster vaccination. These receptors all come from a man aged 18 to 30 who received the YFV17D yellow fever vaccine.

This clonotype was observed many times. The chain combines TRBV4-2 with TRBJ2-5; 10 nucleotides align to TRBD1. This CDR3 is 17 amino acids long. V was pared by 6 bases and J by 0 bases, with 10 bases of the junction left unmatched. In germline, CDR1 is LGHNA, CDR2 YNFKEQ. The CDR3 sequence: CASSQGGQGRYQETQYF. The CDR3 nucleotides read TGTGCCAGCAGTCAGGGGGGACAGGGGCGCTACCAAGAGACCCAGTACTTC.

This clonotype occurred many times. The gene calls are TRBV6-6 and TRBJ1-3; D is ambiguous. The CDR3 sequence is 18 residues long. Germline V gives CDR1 MNHNY, CDR2 SVGAGI (reference sequence). V was cut by 2 bases and J by 0 bases, with 17 bases left in between. The CDR3 region has the DNA TGTGCCAGCAGTTACGACCCCGAGAAGGAGCACTCTGGAAACACCATATATTTT. Encoded protein: CASSYDPEKEHSGNTIYF.

This clonotype was counted at least ten times. The rearrangement links TRBV7-9 to TRBJ2-7, with unresolved D. Between the trimmed V and J ends, which lost 3 bases and 6 bases, there was a span of 9 bases. The CDR3 spans 12 residues. Germline CDR1 is SEHNR and CDR2 is FQNEAQ (reference sequence). In DNA form, the CDR3 reads TGTGCCAGCAGCTTTTCACGGACCGAGCAGTACTTC. Its protein is CASSFSRTEQYF.

This clonotype occurred many times. V gene TRBV6-2 or TRBV6-3 combines with J gene TRBJ2-2, with D uncertain. Trimming pared 2 bases from V and 3 bases from J, leaving 7 bases between. The CDR3 covers 14 residues. Germline-derived CDR1 and CDR2 are MNHEY and SVGEGT. The CDR3 coding sequence is TGTGCCAGCAGTTACCTTACAGACACCGGGGAGCTGTTTTTT. Amino acids: CASSYLTDTGELFF.

This clonotype was seen at least ten times. V is TRBV6-1 and J is TRBJ2-7; 10 nucleotides line up with TRBD2. The CDR3 is made up of 14 amino acids. V dropped 8 bases and J dropped 4; count of bases not matched to a gene: 8. From germline, CDR1 is MNHNS and CDR2 SASEGT. CDR3 sequence (DNA): TGTGCCAGCGCTCCGGGACTAGCGCCTTACGAGCAGTACTTC. Translated: CASAPGLAPYEQYF.

This clonotype was seen many times. The chain recombines TRBV5-1 with TRBJ2-3; 10 bases map to TRBD1. The CDR3 covers 16 residues. Looked up from germline, CDR1 is SGHRS and CDR2 is YFSETQ. Losses at the gene ends were 1 base for V and 1 base for J; bases not matched to a gene: 3. This chain's CDR3 is CASSLWTGGGTDTQYF. The CDR3 region has the DNA TGCGCCAGCAGCTTGTGGACAGGGGGAGGCACAGATACGCAGTATTTT.

This clonotype was observed at least ten times. The rearrangement joins TRBV7-9 to TRBJ1-2; TRBD1 aligns across 7 bases. Germline V CDR1 and CDR2: SEHNR, FQNEAQ (reference sequence). V gave up 2 bases and J gave up 0 bases; unmatched junction bases: 0. The CDR3 consists of 14 residues. The CDR3 DNA reads as TGTGCCAGCAGCTTACAGGGGGCTAACTATGGCTACACCTTC. Translated, it gives CASSLQGANYGYTF.

This clonotype appeared many times. The chain recombines TRBV6-6 with TRBJ1-1, with D possibly matching TRBD1 (6 bases). Germline V lookup: CDR1 MNHNY, CDR2 SVGAGI (reference sequence). The V end lost 2 bases, the J end lost 9 bases, and 13 bases lay between the germline ends. This CDR3 region has 13 residues. The CDR3 loop reads CASSYAQGEKAFF. The CDR3 region has the DNA TGTGCCAGCAGTTACGCACAGGGTGAAAAAGCTTTCTTT.

In its sample, this clonotype was seen many times. This chain links TRBV2 with TRBJ2-7; a weak D match, TRBD2 (6 bases). CDR3 length equals 13 residues. V dropped 3 bases and J dropped 4 bases, with 10 bases sitting between them. Looked up from germline, CDR1 is SNHLY and CDR2 is FYNNEI. The CDR3 bases are TGTGCCAGCAGTGACCAGGGAGGTTACGAGCAGTACTTC. Translation gives CASSDQGGYEQYF. Full variable domain (missing parts from reference TRBV2 and TRBJ2-7): EPEVTQTPSHQVTQMGQEVILRCVPISNHLYFYWYRQILGQKVEFLVSFYNNEISEKSEIFDDQFSVERPDGSNFTLKIRSTKLEDSAMYFCASSDQGGYEQYFGPGTRLTVT.

This clonotype was detected ten times or more. The chain is built from TRBV7-3 and TRBJ1-1, with 8 positions matching TRBD1. From germline, CDR1 is SGHTA and CDR2 FQGTGA. V lost 5 bases to trimming and J lost 4 bases; unmatched junction nucleotides: 6. This CDR3 has 14 amino acids. The CDR3: CASSLTGVSTEAFF. CDR3 DNA: TGTGCCAGCAGCCTGACAGGGGTGAGCACTGAAGCTTTCTTT.

This clonotype has ten or more counts. The gene calls are TRBV25-1 and TRBJ1-6; tentative D call: TRBD1 (5 bases). V was pared by 7 bases and J by 11 bases, with 15 bases between. Per germline, CDR1 MGHDK and CDR2 SYGVNS. The CDR3 runs to 13 residues. CDR3 region: CASKRRDGAPLHF. In nucleotides, the CDR3 is TGTGCCAGCAAAAGGAGGGACGGGGCACCCCTCCACTTT.

This clonotype was counted many times. This CDR3 is CASSQDAFRDRNQPQHF. Here the CDR3 DNA reads TGCGCCAGCAGCCAAGATGCCTTCCGGGACAGGAATCAGCCCCAGCATTTT. The rearrangement uses TRBV4-3 and TRBJ1-5; 8 nucleotides match TRBD1. Per the germline V gene, CDR1 is LGHNA and CDR2 is YSLEER. Unmatched junction bases numbered 8, after V lost 0 bases and J lost 4 bases. The CDR3 spans 17 residues.

This clonotype was recorded many times. The V call is TRBV20-1, the J call TRBJ2-2; D may be TRBD2 (7 bases). V was clipped by 1 base and J by 1 base, with 19 bases between them. Per the germline V gene, CDR1 is DFQATT and CDR2 is SNEGSKA (reference sequence). This CDR3 region has 18 residues. CDR3: CSARGVKGGRRNTGELFF. CDR3 bases: TGCAGTGCTAGAGGGGTGAAGGGGGGGCGACGGAACACCGGGGAGCTGTTTTTT.

Many counts were recorded for this clonotype. This chain uses TRBV3-1 with TRBJ1-2; D call uncertain. Germline V gene lookup returns CDR1 LGHDT and CDR2 YNNKEL (reference sequence). The CDR3 spans 14 residues. The ends were cut back, 0 bases at V and 8 bases at J, with 13 bases in the middle. For the CDR3, the DNA is TGTGCCAGCAGCCAAGACAGTCTTTATAGCGGCTACACCTTC. This codes for CASSQDSLYSGYTF.

This clonotype was counted ten times or more. This chain joins TRBV29-1 and TRBJ1-1, with D possibly matching TRBD1 (5 bases). From germline, CDR1 is SQVTM and CDR2 ANQGSEA. This CDR3 region has 15 residues. The ends were cut back, 7 bases at V and 0 bases at J, with 18 bases in the middle. The DNA of the CDR3 is TGCAGCGGGTCCCAGGGCTGGGGTATGAACACTGAAGCTTTCTTT. It translates to CSGSQGWGMNTEAFF.

CDR3 nucleotide sequence: TGTGCCAGCAGCCGAAGGGACAGGGGCCTAATAAGGGATTCACCCCTCCACTTT. Translated, it gives CASSRRDRGLIRDSPLHF. The chain is built from TRBV12-3 or TRBV12-4 and TRBJ1-6; 10 bases match TRBD1. The junction had 16 bases not matched to a gene; V was cut back by 6 bases and J by 8 bases. This CDR3 spans 18 amino acids.

This clonotype has at least ten counts. CDR3 amino acids: CATSRDLGLQRNTIYF. DNA of the CDR3: TGTGCCACCAGCAGAGATTTGGGCTTACAACGAAACACCATATATTTT. The J gene is TRBJ1-3, the V gene TRBV15; D remains ambiguous. Germline V gene lookup returns CDR1 LNHNV and CDR2 YYDKDF (reference sequence). The CDR3 sequence is 16 residues long. V was pared by 0 bases and J by 5 bases, with 14 bases between.

At least ten counts were recorded for this clonotype. The chain is built from TRBV6-2 or TRBV6-3 and TRBJ2-1; a possible D gene is TRBD1 (6 bases). Germline CDR1 and CDR2: MNHEY and SVGEGT. Trimming cost V 7 bases and J 8 bases, with 24 bases left between them. CDR3 size: 16 residues. Here the CDR3 DNA reads TGTGCCAGCACCTTCATTCTCAGGGGTCCGGGCCATGAGCAGTTCTTC. It yields the protein CASTFILRGPGHEQFF.

In its sample, this clonotype was seen many times. The J gene is TRBJ2-3, the V gene TRBV6-6; D remains unclear. This CDR3 is built from 14 residues. CDR1 is MNHNY, CDR2 SVGAGI, per germline (reference sequence). V was clipped by 6 bases and J by 6 bases, with 16 bases between them. The CDR3 DNA sequence: TGTGCCAGCAGCCATAAGTCCCGGGTTGATACGCAGTATTTT. This translates into CASSHKSRVDTQYF.

This clonotype has ten or more counts. The chain uses TRBV25-1 and TRBJ2-1, with TRBD2 identical over 10 bases. V gave up 6 bases and J gave up 10 bases; unmatched junction bases: 9. The CDR3 is 14 residues long. Germline loops: CDR1 MGHDK, CDR2 SYGVNS. CDR3: CASRPAGGPIEQFF. The CDR3 DNA reads as TGTGCCAGCAGGCCAGCGGGGGGGCCTATCGAGCAGTTCTTC.

This clonotype showed up many times. The rearrangement links TRBV4-2 to TRBJ1-2; D is ambiguous. This CDR3 is built from 16 residues. Germline CDR1 LGHNA, CDR2 YNFKEQ. V shed 4 bases and J shed 0 bases, with 15 bases lying between them. The chain's CDR3 is CASSPLTAGTNYGYTF. In nucleotides, the CDR3 is TGTGCCAGCAGCCCCTTAACCGCCGGGACTAACTATGGCTACACCTTC.

This clonotype was seen repeatedly, ten times or more. The J gene is TRBJ2-3, the V gene TRBV7-2, with D unresolved. This CDR3 has 15 amino acids. From germline, CDR1 is SGHTA and CDR2 FQGNSA. V was shortened by 1 base and J by 0 bases, with 8 bases between the two germline ends. CDR3 protein: CASSLGVGSTDTQYF. DNA of the CDR3: TGTGCCAGCAGCTTAGGGGTGGGGAGCACAGATACGCAGTATTTT.